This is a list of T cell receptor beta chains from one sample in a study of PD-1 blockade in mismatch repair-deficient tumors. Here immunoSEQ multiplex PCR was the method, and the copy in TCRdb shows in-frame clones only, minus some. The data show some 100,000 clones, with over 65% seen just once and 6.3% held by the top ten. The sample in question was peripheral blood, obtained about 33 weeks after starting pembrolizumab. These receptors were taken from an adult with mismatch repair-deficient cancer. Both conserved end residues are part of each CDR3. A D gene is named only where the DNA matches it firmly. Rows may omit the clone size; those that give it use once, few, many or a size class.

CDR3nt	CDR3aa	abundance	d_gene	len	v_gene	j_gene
TGCGCCAGCAGTTGGTGGGAGCCAGATACGCAGTATTTT	CASSWWEPDTQYF	few	NA	13	TRBV5-1	TRBJ2-3
TGTGCTAGTGGTTTGTCCGCGAACACTGAAGCTTTCTTT	CASGLSANTEAFF	few	NA	13	TRBV12-5	TRBJ1-1
TGTGCCAGCAGTGAAAGGGGGGGGCCCTATCAGCCCCAGCATTTT	CASSERGGPYQPQHF	NA	NA	15	TRBV2	TRBJ1-5
TGTGCCAGCAGTTCCTACCAGGGGATCAACGAGCAGTACTTC	CASSSYQGINEQYF	NA	NA	14	TRBV6-5	TRBJ2-7
TGTGCCAGCAGCCCCGTAGCCGGTGCGGAGACCCAGTACTTC	CASSPVAGAETQYF	NA	NA	14	TRBV5-8	TRBJ2-5
TGTGCCAGCAGAAGGACTAGCGGGATAAACAATGAGCAGTTCTTC	CASRRTSGINNEQFF	NA	TRBD2	15	TRBV11-1	TRBJ2-1
TGTGCCAGCAGTTTACCGGGGAGGTCCACCGGGGAGCTGTTTTTT	CASSLPGRSTGELFF	NA	NA	15	TRBV28	TRBJ2-2
TGTGCCAGCAGCTTGTTTAAGACTTCGGGCAATGAGCAGTTCTTC	CASSLFKTSGNEQFF	NA	NA	15	TRBV11-3	TRBJ2-1
TGTGCCAGCAGTGAAGCGTGGGGCGGATATCAGCCCCAGCATTTT	CASSEAWGGYQPQHF	NA	NA	15	TRBV2	TRBJ1-5
TGTGCCAGCAGTAGTGATACGGGAGAGACCCAGTACTTC	CASSSDTGETQYF	NA	NA	13	TRBV6-4	TRBJ2-5
TGTGCCAGCAGCTCCTGGACTAGCGGTACCTACGAGCAGTACTTC	CASSSWTSGTYEQYF	NA	TRBD2	15	TRBV7-9	TRBJ2-7
TGTGCCAGCAGCGTAGAGATGGGAGGAAGCGCGAACACCGGGGAGCTGTTTTTT	CASSVEMGGSANTGELFF	NA	NA	18	TRBV9	TRBJ2-2
TGTGCCAGCAGTTTAAATCCTTACGGCTACACCTTC	CASSLNPYGYTF	NA	NA	12	TRBV28	TRBJ1-2
TGTGCCAGCAGTTTATCGGAAGGGACAGGGGGCAGAGCTTTCTTT	CASSLSEGTGGRAFF	NA	TRBD1	15	TRBV28	TRBJ1-1
TGTGCCAGCAGTGGACCGGCCGGGACTTACAATGAGCAGTTCTTC	CASSGPAGTYNEQFF	NA	NA	15	TRBV2	TRBJ2-1
TGTGCCAGCAGTGAGGTCCTCTACAATGAGCAGTTCTTC	CASSEVLYNEQFF	NA	NA	13	TRBV6-1	TRBJ2-1
TGTGCCAGCAGCCCAGGGCCGTGGGAGACCCAGTACTTC	CASSPGPWETQYF	NA	NA	13	TRBV7-9	TRBJ2-5
TGCAGCGCCCAAGGGGGGACAGTCGAGCAGTACTTC	CSAQGGTVEQYF	few	NA	12	TRBV29-1	TRBJ2-7
TGTGCCAGCAGCGGAGTAGCGGGAGAATACGAGCAGTACTTC	CASSGVAGEYEQYF	NA	TRBD2	14	TRBV9	TRBJ2-7
TGTGCCAGCAGTGAATGGAGGGGGCGAACTGAAGCTTTCTTT	CASSEWRGRTEAFF	NA	TRBD1	14	TRBV2	TRBJ1-1
TGTGCCTGGAGTGTACAGGGGTCAGATACGCAGTATTTT	CAWSVQGSDTQYF	NA	TRBD1	13	TRBV30	TRBJ2-3
TGTGCCAGCAGCGCCAGGGAAAACACCATATATTTT	CASSARENTIYF	few	NA	12	TRBV9	TRBJ1-3
TGCGCCAGCAGCCCCTACGGGGAGGGCAATCAGCCCCAGCATTTT	CASSPYGEGNQPQHF	NA	NA	15	TRBV5-1	TRBJ1-5
TGTGCCAGCAGCCCGGGACAAACTAACTATGGCTACACCTTC	CASSPGQTNYGYTF	many	NA	14	TRBV7-9	TRBJ1-2
TGTGCCAGCAGCCTGACAGCTAGCGGGAGGTTTAAGACCCAGTACTTC	CASSLTASGRFKTQYF	NA	TRBD2	16	TRBV9	TRBJ2-5
TGTGCCAGCAGCAGCGGGACTAGCGGGAGTCTAATAGAACAGTTCTTC	CASSSGTSGSLIEQFF	few	TRBD2	16	TRBV5-5	TRBJ2-1
TGTGCCAGTAGGGCAGGGGGGGTAACAGATACGCAGTATTTT	CASRAGGVTDTQYF	NA	NA	14	TRBV19	TRBJ2-3
TGCGCCAGTAGCAGGGACGCGGGGACAGGGAACACTGAAGCTTTCTTT	CASSRDAGTGNTEAFF	NA	TRBD1	16	TRBV5-1	TRBJ1-1
TGTGCCAGCAATACATTGGGGGGCACTGAAGCTTTCTTT	CASNTLGGTEAFF	NA	NA	13	TRBV27	TRBJ1-1
TGTGCCAGCAGCTTGGCCAACGCGGGGGCCAAAAACATTCAGTACTTC	CASSLANAGAKNIQYF	few	NA	16	TRBV5-6	TRBJ2-4
TGTGCCTCCGGTCAGCGGGAGGCCACCGGGGAGCTGTTTTTT	CASGQREATGELFF	NA	TRBD2	14	TRBV10-3	TRBJ2-2
TGTGCCAGCAGCGTATCATCTGGCTACAATGAGCAGTTCTTC	CASSVSSGYNEQFF	NA	NA	14	TRBV9	TRBJ2-1
TGCAGCTGTTTCTGGCTCCTGGGCAATGAGCAGTTCTTC	CSCFWLLGNEQFF	NA	NA	13	TRBV29-1	TRBJ2-1
TGTGCCAGTAGTAAGGGGACTAGCGGAACCTACAATGAGCAGTTCTTC	CASSKGTSGTYNEQFF	once	TRBD2	16	TRBV19	TRBJ2-1
TGTGCCAGCAGTTTACTAGAGTGGGGCAATGAGCAGTTCTTC	CASSLLEWGNEQFF	NA	NA	14	TRBV6-6	TRBJ2-1
TGTGCCAGCAGTCCAGGAGCCCCTTATGGCTACACCTTC	CASSPGAPYGYTF	few	NA	13	TRBV11-2	TRBJ1-2
TGTGCCAGCAGCTTGGGGGCTAGCGGGAACACCGGGGAGCTGTTTTTT	CASSLGASGNTGELFF	NA	TRBD2	16	TRBV5-4	TRBJ2-2
TGTGCCAGCAGGAAAACAGGGGGCGACGAGCAGTACTTC	CASRKTGGDEQYF	NA	TRBD1	13	TRBV2	TRBJ2-7
TGTGCCAGCAGACCGCTAGCGGGAGGCTACGAGCAGTACTTC	CASRPLAGGYEQYF	once	TRBD2	14	TRBV11-2	TRBJ2-7
TGTGCCAGCAGCTTAGAAGGGGGGACAAATGAAAAACTGTTTTTT	CASSLEGGTNEKLFF	many	NA	15	TRBV7-9	TRBJ1-4
TGCGCCAGCAGCTTTCTGGACAGGGGGGGAAATGAGCAGTTCTTC	CASSFLDRGGNEQFF	NA	TRBD1	15	TRBV5-1	TRBJ2-1